A selection of T cell receptor beta chains follows, all from one sample in a study of cytomegalovirus exposure and HLA in healthy donors. The table came from immunoSEQ multiplex PCR; TCRdb's copy has only in-frame clones and leaves some out. The profile shows about 130,000 clones, around 77% of them singletons. Sequencing was done on a sample of PBMCs. The source is a man aged 30 to 45 in good health and CMV-seronegative. CDR3s include the opening cysteine and the closing phenylalanine or tryptophan. A D gene is named only where the DNA matches it firmly. Rows give clone size only sometimes, using once, few, many, or a class for an expanded clone.

d_gene	abundance	v_gene	j_gene	len	CDR3nt	CDR3aa
.	.	TRBV5-1	TRBJ2-5	13	TGCGCCAGCAGCTTTGCGGGACAAGAGACCCAGTACTTC	CASSFAGQETQYF
TRBD2	.	TRBV2	TRBJ2-5	15	TGTGCCAGCAGTGAGGAGGCGGGAGGGTTGGAGACCCAGTACTTC	CASSEEAGGLETQYF
TRBD1	.	TRBV9	TRBJ2-1	11	TGTGCCACCGGGACAGCTCATGAGCAGTTCTTC	CATGTAHEQFF
.	.	TRBV6-5	TRBJ1-5	15	TGTGCCAGCAGAAGGGGGGGGAATAGCAATCAGCCCCAGCATTTT	CASRRGGNSNQPQHF
.	.	TRBV4-1	TRBJ2-1	12	TGCGCCAGCAGCCAACCCCGAAGCGATAAGTTCTTC	CASSQPRSDKFF
.	.	TRBV12-5	TRBJ2-3	14	TGTGCTAGTGCTTCGACGGGGGTAGGGGATACGCAGTATTTT	CASASTGVGDTQYF
TRBD2	.	TRBV4-1	TRBJ2-1	15	TGCGCCAGCAGCCATCTAGCGGGAGCCAGCAATGAGCAGTTCTTC	CASSHLAGASNEQFF
.	.	TRBV28	TRBJ1-1	12	TGTGCCAGCATCCTGGGGGGGACTGAAGCTTTCTTT	CASILGGTEAFF
.	.	TRBV6-1	TRBJ2-3	15	TGTGCCAGCAGCCACACAACCCCCAGCACAGATACGCAGTATTTT	CASSHTTPSTDTQYF
TRBD2	.	TRBV5-6	TRBJ2-1	15	TGTGCCAGCAGCTTGAGGCTAGCGGGAGTCAATGAGCAGTTCTTC	CASSLRLAGVNEQFF
TRBD2	few	TRBV28	TRBJ2-2	15	TGTGCCAGCAGTGGGAGGACTAGCGGGAGGGGTGAGCTGTTTTTT	CASSGRTSGRGELFF
TRBD2	once	TRBV5-1	TRBJ2-1	15	TGCGCCAGCAGCTCTCTAGCGGGATCTTACAATGAGCAGTTCTTC	CASSSLAGSYNEQFF
TRBD2	.	TRBV7-6	TRBJ2-7	15	TGTGCCAGCAGCCCAAGCGGGGGCCCCTCCTACGAGCAGTACTTC	CASSPSGGPSYEQYF
TRBD2	.	TRBV11-2	TRBJ2-5	15	TGTGCCAGCAGCTATCCAGCGGGAGGGTTGGAGACCCAGTACTTC	CASSYPAGGLETQYF
TRBD2	.	TRBV4-2	TRBJ2-2	17	TGTGCCAGCAGCCCAACTCCGGGACTAGCGAAGTCCGGGGAGCTGTTTTTT	CASSPTPGLAKSGELFF
.	few	TRBV4-1	TRBJ2-7	15	TGCGCCAGCAGCCGGGGGGCTAGCGGAACCTACGAGCAGTACTTC	CASSRGASGTYEQYF
.	.	TRBV23-1	TRBJ2-7	19	TGCGCCAGCACTCACTCCAGGGGACTACCCCTCTCCTATACCTACGAGCAGTACTTC	CASTHSRGLPLSYTYEQYF
TRBD2	.	TRBV11-2	TRBJ2-3	15	TGTGCCAGCAGCTGGACTAGCGGGAGCCCAGATACGCAGTATTTT	CASSWTSGSPDTQYF
TRBD1	.	TRBV10-1	TRBJ2-5	17	TGCGCCAGCAGTGAGTCAGGACAGGGGATGAACCAAGAGACCCAGTACTTC	CASSESGQGMNQETQYF
.	.	TRBV2	TRBJ1-4	18	TGTGCCAGCAGCACCCCCCGGGGGATAGGGGCAACTAATGAAAAACTGTTTTTT	CASSTPRGIGATNEKLFF
.	.	TRBV29-1	TRBJ2-5	13	TGCAGCGTTGATTCCGGGGTGATGGAGACCCAGTACTTC	CSVDSGVMETQYF
.	.	TRBV25-1	TRBJ2-7	16	TGTGCCAGCAGTGAGAGTATCAGCGGGCCTATTTACGAGCAGTACTTC	CASSESISGPIYEQYF
TRBD2	few	TRBV6-1	TRBJ2-3	14	TGTGCCAGCCAAGAGCGGGACGTCACAGATACGCAGTATTTT	CASQERDVTDTQYF
TRBD1	.	TRBV7-9	TRBJ1-1	13	TGTGCCAGCAGCTGGGACGGGACAGGGCCCGCTTTCTTT	CASSWDGTGPAFF
.	.	TRBV2	TRBJ2-3	15	TGTGCCAGCAGTGATACAGGTGAATACACAGATACGCAGTATTTT	CASSDTGEYTDTQYF
TRBD1	once	TRBV9	TRBJ1-2	17	TGTGCCAGCAGCGTAGGGGTCGACAGGGGAGCTAACTATGGCTACACCTTC	CASSVGVDRGANYGYTF
.	.	TRBV4-2	TRBJ2-3	17	TGTGCCAGCAGCCAACCGGGAGCGTTCGCTAGCACAGATACGCAGTATTTT	CASSQPGAFASTDTQYF
.	.	TRBV10-3	TRBJ1-5	15	TGTGCCATCAGTGAGTCTGGACAAGGCCATCAGCCCCAGCATTTT	CAISESGQGHQPQHF
.	.	TRBV5-1	TRBJ2-7	15	TGCGCCAGCAGCTTGGTGCAGGGTGGCTCCTACGAGCAGTACTTC	CASSLVQGGSYEQYF
TRBD2	few	TRBV7-2	TRBJ2-1	12	TGTGCCAGCAGGCCGACTAGCGCTAAGCAGTTCTTC	CASRPTSAKQFF
TRBD2	.	TRBV7-9	TRBJ2-1	15	TGTGCCACCCCTCCGGCGGGAGGGTCCTACAATGAGCAGTTCTTC	CATPPAGGSYNEQFF
.	.	TRBV27	TRBJ2-5	15	TGTGCCAGCAGTTGGGGGCAGGGGAACCAAGAGACCCAGTACTTC	CASSWGQGNQETQYF
TRBD2	.	TRBV10-1	TRBJ2-5	15	TGCGCCAGCATGTACCAGCGGGAGGGCCGAGAGACCCAGTACTTC	CASMYQREGRETQYF
TRBD1	once	TRBV18	TRBJ2-7	15	TGTGCCAGCTCACCGTGGGACAGACCCAACTACGAGCAGTACTTC	CASSPWDRPNYEQYF
.	.	TRBV25-1	TRBJ2-1	17	TGTGCCAGCAGCGACATCCTAGTAAGCGGACTTTACAATGAGCAGTTCTTC	CASSDILVSGLYNEQFF
TRBD2	.	TRBV7-9	TRBJ2-3	17	TGTGCCAGCAGCTCCGGTAGCGGGAGGGCCTTCACAGATACGCAGTATTTT	CASSSGSGRAFTDTQYF
.	.	TRBV2	TRBJ2-7	14	TGTGCCAGCAATTCCGACTTACTTAACTACGAGCAGTACTTC	CASNSDLLNYEQYF
.	.	TRBV6-5	TRBJ1-2	13	TGTGCCAGCAGTTACGGCAGGGACTATGGCTACACCTTC	CASSYGRDYGYTF
TRBD2	.	TRBV5-1	TRBJ2-7	15	TGCGCCAGCAGCGCCGGGTGGGGACTAACCTACGAGCAGTACTTC	CASSAGWGLTYEQYF
.	.	TRBV6-1	TRBJ2-4	15	TGTGCCAGCAGTGAAGACGGTCTAGCCAAAAACATTCAGTACTTC	CASSEDGLAKNIQYF
.	.	TRBV29-1	TRBJ2-1	13	TGCAGCGTTGTCGGGGACAATTACAATGAGCAGTTCTTC	CSVVGDNYNEQFF
TRBD1	.	TRBV5-1	TRBJ1-1	16	TGCGCCAGCAGCTTGGTAGGACAGGGGGCGAACACTGAAGCTTTCTTT	CASSLVGQGANTEAFF
TRBD2	.	TRBV9	TRBJ2-2	15	TGTGCCAGCACCCCTCGACTAGCGGGAGACGGGGAGCTGTTTTTT	CASTPRLAGDGELFF
.	once	TRBV5-6	TRBJ1-4	14	TGTGCCAGCAGCCCCCGCGGATGGTCTGAAAAACTGTTTTTT	CASSPRGWSEKLFF
TRBD2	few	TRBV10-3	TRBJ2-3	18	TGTGCCATCAGTGAGGAGTGGTCTAGCGGGACCATAACAGATACGCAGTATTTT	CAISEEWSSGTITDTQYF
TRBD1	.	TRBV6-5	TRBJ1-2	14	TGTGCCAGCAGACCGGGACAGGGGGCGGGGGGCTACACCTTC	CASRPGQGAGGYTF
TRBD1	once	TRBV6-6	TRBJ2-2	16	TGTGCCAGCAGTTACTCCTCGGGACAGGGTCCCGGGGAGCTGTTTTTT	CASSYSSGQGPGELFF
.	.	TRBV30	TRBJ1-2	13	TGTGCCTGGAGGTCAGGGTTTAACTATGGCTACACCTTC	CAWRSGFNYGYTF
.	.	TRBV18	TRBJ2-7	13	TGTGCCAGCTCACCACTCGTAGATGCCGAGCAGTACTTC	CASSPLVDAEQYF
.	.	TRBV28	TRBJ2-3	17	TGTGCCAGCAGTCCCTCCCCGAGGGGGGGGAGCACAGATACGCAGTATTTT	CASSPSPRGGSTDTQYF
TRBD1	.	TRBV11-2	TRBJ2-7	17	TGTGCCAGCAGCTTAGATTGGCTCGGAGACAGGGGGCACGAGCAGTACTTC	CASSLDWLGDRGHEQYF
.	.	TRBV15	TRBJ2-7	16	TGTGCCACCAGCAGAGATCAGCAGGGCCTCCCCTCGAAGCAGTACTTC	CATSRDQQGLPSKQYF